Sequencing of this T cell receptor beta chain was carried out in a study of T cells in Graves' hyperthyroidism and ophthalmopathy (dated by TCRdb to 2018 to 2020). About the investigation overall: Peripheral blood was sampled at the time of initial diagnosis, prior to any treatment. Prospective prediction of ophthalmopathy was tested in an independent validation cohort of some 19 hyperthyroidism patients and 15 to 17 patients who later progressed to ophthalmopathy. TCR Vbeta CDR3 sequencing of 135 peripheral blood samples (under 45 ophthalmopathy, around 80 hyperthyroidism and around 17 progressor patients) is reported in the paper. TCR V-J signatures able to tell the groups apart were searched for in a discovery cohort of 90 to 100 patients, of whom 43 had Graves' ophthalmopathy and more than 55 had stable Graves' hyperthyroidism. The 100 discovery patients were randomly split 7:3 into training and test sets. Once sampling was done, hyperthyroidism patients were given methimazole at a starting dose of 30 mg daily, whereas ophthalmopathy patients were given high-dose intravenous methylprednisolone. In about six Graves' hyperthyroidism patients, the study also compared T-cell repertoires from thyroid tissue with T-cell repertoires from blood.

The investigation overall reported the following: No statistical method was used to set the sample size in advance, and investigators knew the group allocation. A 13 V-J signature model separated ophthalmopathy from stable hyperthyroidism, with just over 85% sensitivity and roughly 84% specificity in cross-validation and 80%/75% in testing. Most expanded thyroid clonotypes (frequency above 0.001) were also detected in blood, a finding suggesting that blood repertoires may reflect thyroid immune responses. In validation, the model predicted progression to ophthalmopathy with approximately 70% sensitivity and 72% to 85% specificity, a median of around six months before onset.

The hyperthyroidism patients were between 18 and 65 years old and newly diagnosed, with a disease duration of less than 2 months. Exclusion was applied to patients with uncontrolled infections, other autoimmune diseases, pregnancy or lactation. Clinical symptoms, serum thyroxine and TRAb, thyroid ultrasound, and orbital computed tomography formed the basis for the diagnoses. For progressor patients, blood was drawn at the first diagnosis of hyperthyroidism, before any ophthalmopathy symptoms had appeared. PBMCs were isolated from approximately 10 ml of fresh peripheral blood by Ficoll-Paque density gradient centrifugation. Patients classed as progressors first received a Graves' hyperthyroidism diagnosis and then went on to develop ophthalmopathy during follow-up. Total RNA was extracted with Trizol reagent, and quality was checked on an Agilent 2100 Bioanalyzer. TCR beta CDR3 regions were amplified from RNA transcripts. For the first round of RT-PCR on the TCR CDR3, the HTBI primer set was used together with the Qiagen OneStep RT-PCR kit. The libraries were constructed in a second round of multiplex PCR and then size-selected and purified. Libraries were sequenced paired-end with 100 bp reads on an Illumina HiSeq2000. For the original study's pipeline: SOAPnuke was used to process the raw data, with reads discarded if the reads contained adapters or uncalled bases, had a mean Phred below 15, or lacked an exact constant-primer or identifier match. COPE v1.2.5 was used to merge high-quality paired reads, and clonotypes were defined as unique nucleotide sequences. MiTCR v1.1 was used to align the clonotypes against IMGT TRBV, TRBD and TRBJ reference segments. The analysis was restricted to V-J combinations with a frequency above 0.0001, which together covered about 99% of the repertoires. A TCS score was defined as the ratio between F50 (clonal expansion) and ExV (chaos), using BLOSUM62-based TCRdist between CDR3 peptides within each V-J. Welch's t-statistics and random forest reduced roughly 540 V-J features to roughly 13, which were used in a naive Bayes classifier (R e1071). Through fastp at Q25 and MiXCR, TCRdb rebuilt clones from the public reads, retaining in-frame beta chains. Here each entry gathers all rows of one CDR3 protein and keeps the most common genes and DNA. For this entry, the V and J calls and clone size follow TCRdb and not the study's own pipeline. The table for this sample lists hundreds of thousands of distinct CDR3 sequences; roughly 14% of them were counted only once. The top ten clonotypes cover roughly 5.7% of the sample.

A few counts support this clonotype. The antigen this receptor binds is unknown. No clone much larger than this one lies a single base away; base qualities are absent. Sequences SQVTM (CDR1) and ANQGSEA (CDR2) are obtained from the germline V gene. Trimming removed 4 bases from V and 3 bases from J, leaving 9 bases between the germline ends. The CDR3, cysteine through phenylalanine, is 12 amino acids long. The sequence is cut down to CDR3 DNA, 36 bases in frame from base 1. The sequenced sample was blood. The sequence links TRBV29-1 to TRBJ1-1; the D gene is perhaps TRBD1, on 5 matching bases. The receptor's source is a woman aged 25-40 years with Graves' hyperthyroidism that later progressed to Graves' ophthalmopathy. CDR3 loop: CSVVGGDTEAFF. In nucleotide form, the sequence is TGCAGCGTTGTAGGAGGGGACACTGAAGCTTTCTTT.